This T cell receptor beta chain comes out of a study of blood T cell repertoires in COVID-19. For the study at large: Sites across the United States, Italy and Spain contributed samples from acute and convalescent COVID-19. The cDNA or gDNA used as material had been derived from T cells, B-cell-depleted T cells, or PBMCs.

Original processing notes: Amplification from reference gene primers served as the basis for estimated nucleated cell counts. Sequencing was performed with immunoSEQ multiplex PCR; in TCRdb, only in-frame clones are kept and a portion is missing. The D gene and trimming were derived from the DNA, and the V and J assignments and clone size from that table. Of nearly 80,000 clones listed, 80% were seen once; the top ten hold around 5.8%. The CDR3 is made up of 14 amino acids. CDR1 and CDR2 from the germline V gene are SGHTS and YDEGEE. The ends were cut back, 6 bases at V and 2 bases at J, with 14 bases in the middle.

This chain links TRBV5-8 with TRBJ2-5; D is perhaps TRBD1 (6 bases). The sequence came from a man in his sixties with active or convalescent COVID-19. Material: peripheral blood. For the CDR3, the DNA is TGTGCCAGCACCTCCCTCAGGGGACAAGAGACCCAGTACTTC. Its translation is CASTSLRGQETQYF.